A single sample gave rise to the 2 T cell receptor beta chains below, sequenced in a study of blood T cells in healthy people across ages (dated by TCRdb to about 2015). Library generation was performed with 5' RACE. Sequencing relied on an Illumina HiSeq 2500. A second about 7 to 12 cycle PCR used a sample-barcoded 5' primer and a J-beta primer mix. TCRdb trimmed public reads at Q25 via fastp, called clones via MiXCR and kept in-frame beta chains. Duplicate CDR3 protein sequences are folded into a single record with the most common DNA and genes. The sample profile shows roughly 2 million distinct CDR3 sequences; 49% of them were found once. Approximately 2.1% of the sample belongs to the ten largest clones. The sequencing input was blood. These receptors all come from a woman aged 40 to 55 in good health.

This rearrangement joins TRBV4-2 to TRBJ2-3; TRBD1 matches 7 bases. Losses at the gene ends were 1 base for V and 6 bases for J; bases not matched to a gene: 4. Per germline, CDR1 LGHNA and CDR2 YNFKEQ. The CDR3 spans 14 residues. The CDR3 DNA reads TGTGCCAGCAGCCAAGGGACAGGTTCGGATACGCAGTATTTT. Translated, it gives CASSQGTGSDTQYF.

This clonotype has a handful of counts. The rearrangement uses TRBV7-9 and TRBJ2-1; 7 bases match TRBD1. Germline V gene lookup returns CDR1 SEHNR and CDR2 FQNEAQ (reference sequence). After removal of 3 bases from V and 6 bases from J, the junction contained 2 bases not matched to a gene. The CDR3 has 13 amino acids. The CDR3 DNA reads TGTGCCAGCAGCTTCCGGGACAGCAATGAGCAGTTCTTC. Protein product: CASSFRDSNEQFF.